These 7 T cell receptor beta chains share one sample of origin, sequenced in a study of blood T cell repertoires in COVID-19. The protocol was immunoSEQ multiplex PCR, while the TCRdb copy is restricted to in-frame clones and leaves out a portion. The sample has roughly 34,000 clones, 88% seen once. The sequencing sample was made of peripheral blood. The receptors derive from a woman older than 75 with active or convalescent COVID-19.

This chain links TRBV19 with TRBJ2-3; tentatively, D is TRBD1 (6 bases). CDR1 LNHDA and CDR2 SQIVND come from the germline V gene (reference sequence). The CDR3 length is 15 residues. The germline V and J ends were trimmed by 4 bases and 2 bases, with 13 bases remaining between them. The CDR3 DNA is TGTGCCAGTAGTAACAACAACAGGGTCACAGATACGCAGTATTTT. Translating gives CASSNNNRVTDTQYF.

This chain uses TRBV2 with TRBJ2-3; 13 bases agree with TRBD2. J gave up 3 bases and V 8 bases, and 8 bases lay outside the gene matches. This CDR3 is 16 amino acids long. The germline CDR1 and CDR2 sequences are SNHLY and FYNNEI. The CDR3 protein is CASGEGLAGWTDTQYF. CDR3 DNA sequence: TGTGCCAGCGGGGAGGGACTAGCGGGGTGGACAGATACGCAGTATTTT.

J is TRBJ1-1 and V is TRBV14; no firm D call. The CDR3 covers 13 residues. Germline V CDR1 and CDR2: SGHDN, FVKESK. V was shortened by 6 bases and J by 6 bases, with 14 bases between the two germline ends. CDR3 sequence: CASSRIPKSEAFF. CDR3 nucleotides: TGTGCCAGCAGTCGCATACCTAAATCTGAAGCTTTCTTT.

The chain couples TRBV20-1 to TRBJ2-5, with a tentative D call TRBD1 (5 bases). Trimming removed 3 bases from V and 1 base from J, with 12 bases in between. CDR3 length: 14 amino acids. Germline V gives CDR1 DFQATT, CDR2 SNEGSKA (reference sequence). For the CDR3, the DNA is TGCAGTGCTAGTCGGGTCCAGGGCCAAGAGACCCAGTACTTC. Translated, it gives CSASRVQGQETQYF.

This sequence joins TRBV2 and TRBJ2-2; D is perhaps TRBD1 (7 bases). The CDR3 is made up of 14 amino acids. Trimming removed 2 bases at V and 8 bases at J, with 12 bases between. In germline, CDR1 is SNHLY, CDR2 FYNNEI. CDR3 bases: TGTGCCAGCAGTGAAAAGGGGGCGGGAGGGGAGCTGTTTTTT. It yields the protein CASSEKGAGGELFF.

V usage is TRBV19 and J usage is TRBJ2-7, with D maybe TRBD1 (5 bases). The CDR3 totals 14 residues. Per germline, CDR1 LNHDA and CDR2 SQIVND (reference sequence). The V and J ends lost 5 bases and 4 bases respectively, with 15 bases between them. The CDR3 nucleotides are TGTGCCAGTAGTCCCGCGACAGAAGAGTACGAGCAGTACTTC. Translated: CASSPATEEYEQYF. The variable domain in full, with the rest retrieved from reference TRBV19 and TRBJ2-7, is DGGITQSPKYLFRKEGQNVTLSCEQNLNHDAMYWYRQDPGQGLRLIYYSQIVNDFQKGDIAEGYSVSREKKESFPLTVTSAQKNPTAFYLCASSPATEEYEQYFGPGTRLTVT.

V usage is TRBV30 and J usage is TRBJ2-5, with D tentatively TRBD1 (5 bases). Germline assignment: CDR1 GTSNPN and CDR2 SVGIG (reference sequence). With 0 bases removed from V and 1 base from J, the gap between germline ends came to 12 bases. This CDR3 is 15 amino acids long. The CDR3 region is CAWSVPPQGQETQYF. CDR3 DNA: TGTGCCTGGAGTGTGCCTCCCCAGGGCCAAGAGACCCAGTACTTC.